These 20 T cell receptor beta chains originate from one sample sequenced in a study of neoadjuvant anti-PD-1 for oral cavity cancer. Profiling relied on immunoSEQ multiplex PCR, and the TCRdb table lists in-frame clones only, not all of them. The repertoire consists of 15,000 to 20,000 clones, with 55% to 65% occurring once and the leading ten covering around 2.5%. The input for sequencing was PBMCs, taken before nivolumab (anti-PD-1) treatment. Receptors originate from a person between 40 and 79 years old with oral cavity squamous cell carcinoma.

The chain uses TRBV6-5 and TRBJ2-2; D might be TRBD1 or TRBD2, each matching 5 bases. Trimming cost V 0 bases and J 4 bases, with 9 bases left between them. The germline V gene encodes CDR1 MNHEY and CDR2 SVGAGI. This CDR3 has 15 residues. The CDR3 DNA sequence: TGTGCCAGCAGTTACTCCCAGGGAGCCACCGGGGAGCTGTTTTTT. The encoded protein is CASSYSQGATGELFF.

The genes are TRBV7-9 and TRBJ1-3; D possibly corresponds to TRBD1 (5 bases). V lost 3 bases and J 0 bases, leaving 15 bases between the germline ends. The CDR3 extends over 17 amino acids. Germline V gene sequence: CDR1 SEHNR, CDR2 FQNEAQ (reference sequence). The CDR3 reads CASSLAGTYISGNTIYF. DNA of the CDR3: TGTGCCAGCAGCTTGGCCGGGACGTACATCTCTGGAAACACCATATATTTT.

This sequence joins TRBV7-3 and TRBJ2-7, with 9 bases aligning to TRBD1. The CDR3 consists of 13 residues. Unmatched junction bases numbered 2, after V lost 3 bases and J lost 5 bases. The germline V gene encodes CDR1 SGHTA and CDR2 FQGTGA. In DNA form, the CDR3 reads TGTGCCAGCAGCTTTGGGACAGGGAACGAGCAGTACTTC. Amino acids: CASSFGTGNEQYF.

V is TRBV5-1 and J is TRBJ2-7, with 14 bases matching TRBD2. J lost 1 base, V lost 0 bases, and 3 bases had no gene match. In germline, CDR1 is SGHRS, CDR2 YFSETQ. The CDR3 is 17 residues long. The CDR3 reads CASSLGGTSGSSYEQYF. In DNA, the CDR3 is TGCGCCAGCAGCTTGGGGGGGACTAGCGGGAGTTCCTACGAGCAGTACTTC.

The chain recombines TRBV6-6 with TRBJ2-1; TRBD2 matches at 7 bases. V lost 6 bases to trimming and J lost 8 bases; unmatched junction nucleotides: 13. The CDR3 has 15 amino acids. The germline gives CDR1 MNHNY, CDR2 SVGAGI (reference sequence). The CDR3 sequence: CASSNRGLGGDEQFF. As DNA, the CDR3 is TGTGCCAGCAGCAACCGGGGACTGGGAGGGGATGAGCAGTTCTTC.

The J gene is TRBJ1-4, the V gene TRBV5-6, with a weak D call TRBD1 (5 bases). V was pared by 3 bases and J by 6 bases, with 12 bases between. The germline V gene has CDR1 SGHDT and CDR2 YYEEEE. The CDR3 runs 14 residues. The CDR3 nucleotides read TGTGCCAGCAGCTCCGGGACTGCCCATGAAAAACTGTTTTTT. Amino acid sequence: CASSSGTAHEKLFF. The complete variable domain, with remaining parts taken from reference TRBV5-6 and TRBJ1-4, reads DAGVTQSPTHLIKTRGQQVTLRCSPKSGHDTVSWYQQALGQGPQFIFQYYEEEERQRGNFPDRFSGHQFPNYSSELNVNALLLGDSALYLCASSSGTAHEKLFFGSGTQLSVL.

The chain joins TRBV27 to TRBJ2-1; 7 bases are shared with TRBD2. The V gene end was trimmed by 3 bases and the J gene end by 7 bases; junction bases not matched to a gene: 12. Per the germline V gene, CDR1 is MNHEY and CDR2 is SMNVEV (reference sequence). The CDR3 totals 16 residues. As DNA, the CDR3 is TGTGCCAGCAGTTTTACGACTAGCCCCTCTGGGAATGAGCAGTTCTTC. Protein product: CASSFTTSPSGNEQFF.

V is TRBV10-2 and J is TRBJ2-7; TRBD2 aligns across 13 bases. CDR3 length equals 14 residues. V lost 4 bases to trimming and J lost 4 bases; unmatched junction nucleotides: 1. Germline CDR1 is WSHSY and CDR2 is SAAADI. CDR3 coding DNA: TGCGCCAGCAGTGGGACTAGCGGGAGTTACGAGCAGTACTTC. Translated: CASSGTSGSYEQYF.

The chain employs TRBV28 and TRBJ2-7; TRBD2 aligns across 11 bases. Looked up from germline, CDR1 is MDHEN and CDR2 is SYDVKM. J gave up 0 bases and V 0 bases, and 4 bases lay outside the gene matches. The CDR3 consists of 17 residues. DNA for the CDR3: TGTGCCAGCAGTTTATGGACTAGCGGGGCCGTCTCCTACGAGCAGTACTTC. Translation gives CASSLWTSGAVSYEQYF.

The rearrangement joins TRBV6-1 to TRBJ2-1; the D gene is possibly TRBD2 (5 bases). Trimming cost V 4 bases and J 0 bases, with 13 bases left between them. The CDR3 is 16 amino acids. From germline, CDR1 is MNHNS and CDR2 SASEGT. As DNA, the CDR3 is TGTGCCAGCAGTGCTCAAGCGGACCTCTCCTACAATGAGCAGTTCTTC. This gives the protein CASSAQADLSYNEQFF.

Only a few counts were recorded for this clone. The rearrangement uses TRBV11-2 and TRBJ2-1; 9 bases are a match to TRBD2. Germline assignment: CDR1 SGHAT and CDR2 FQNNGV. Trimming took 5 bases from V and 6 from J; bases not matched to a gene: 8. The CDR3 consists of 15 residues. CDR3 in amino acids: CASSTVAGEGNEQFF. The CDR3 DNA is TGTGCCAGCAGCACCGTAGCGGGAGAGGGCAATGAGCAGTTCTTC.

V and J are TRBV7-9 and TRBJ2-3; 7 bases fit TRBD1. The CDR3 contains 17 residues. Trimming removed 1 base from V and 2 bases from J; junction bases left unmatched: 9. From germline, CDR1 is SEHNR and CDR2 FQNEAQ (reference sequence). CDR3 DNA sequence: TGTGCCAGCAGCTTAGGAGGGGGCGAGATCTTCACAGATACGCAGTATTTT. Translated, it gives CASSLGGGEIFTDTQYF.

There are a few counts of this clone. The chain employs TRBV6-5 and TRBJ1-4, with unresolved D. V lost 6 bases to trimming and J lost 0 bases, with 8 bases between them. The V gene's germline CDR1 is MNHEY and CDR2 SVGAGI. The CDR3 contains 14 residues. CDR3 in amino acids: CASRPDATNEKLFF. CDR3 sequence (DNA): TGTGCCAGCAGGCCGGACGCAACTAATGAAAAACTGTTTTTT.

This chain's CDR3 is CASSSTGTGQEKLFF. Written as DNA, the CDR3 is TGCGCCAGCAGCTCGACCGGGACAGGGCAAGAAAAACTGTTTTTT. This chain links TRBV5-1 with TRBJ1-4, with 9 bases identical to TRBD1. The CDR3 extends over 15 amino acids. V was clipped by 3 bases and J by 8 bases; unmatched bases: 8. Germline-derived CDR1 and CDR2 are SGHRS and YFSETQ.

By sample share, this clone is medium-sized. The gene calls are TRBV7-8 and TRBJ2-2, with D possibly being TRBD1 (5 bases). V was pared by 2 bases and J by 5 bases, with 12 bases between. The CDR3 runs to 15 residues. Germline lookup yields CDR1 SGHVS and CDR2 FQNEAQ. CDR3 protein: CASSLIQGPTGELFF. Here the CDR3 DNA reads TGTGCCAGCAGCTTAATCCAGGGCCCTACCGGGGAGCTGTTTTTT.

This rearrangement joins TRBV11-3 to TRBJ2-1; a weak D match, TRBD2 (7 bases). Trimming left V 5 bases short and J 7 bases short, with 18 bases between. The length of the CDR3 is 15 residues. Germline CDR1 SGHNT, CDR2 YENEEA. CDR3 sequence: CASSVRGARTNEQFF. The CDR3 DNA follows: TGTGCCAGCAGCGTCCGGGGGGCCCGAACAAATGAGCAGTTCTTC.

The chain recombines TRBV6-6 with TRBJ2-7; 14 bases are a match to TRBD2. This CDR3 has 15 residues. Losses at the gene ends were 4 bases for V and 5 bases for J; bases not matched to a gene: 4. Germline-derived CDR1 and CDR2 are MNHNY and SVGAGI (reference sequence). The chain's CDR3 is CASSSTSGRAHEQYF. CDR3 nucleotides: TGTGCCAGCAGTTCGACTAGCGGGAGGGCCCACGAGCAGTACTTC.

The rearrangement joins TRBV2 to TRBJ2-1; 7 nucleotides align to TRBD1. Germline V gene lookup returns CDR1 SNHLY and CDR2 FYNNEI. The CDR3 length is 15 residues. The trim removed 7 bases at V and 8 bases at J, leaving 14 bases unmatched. CDR3 in amino acids: CASTRDSSGGDEQFF. CDR3 sequence (DNA): TGTGCCAGCACTCGGGACAGTAGTGGTGGGGATGAGCAGTTCTTC.

The gene calls are TRBV14 and TRBJ1-3; D unresolved. CDR1 and CDR2 from the germline V gene are SGHDN and FVKESK. The V end was cut by 2 bases, the J end by 0 bases, with 11 bases between. The CDR3 sequence is 16 residues long. The DNA of the CDR3 is TGTGCCAGCAGCCAACGCACAGTCCGCTCTGGAAACACCATATATTTT. This translates into CASSQRTVRSGNTIYF. Using reference TRBV14 and TRBJ1-3 for the parts outside the CDR3, the full variable domain is EAGVTQFPSHSVIEKGQTVTLRCDPISGHDNLYWYRRVMGKEIKFLLHFVKESKQDESGMPNNRFLAERTGGTYSTLKVQPAELEDSGVYFCASSQRTVRSGNTIYFGEGSWLTVV.

This chain joins TRBV5-4 and TRBJ1-4; D not resolved. V gave up 1 base and J gave up 0 bases, with 10 bases separating them. The CDR3 has 16 residues. CDR1 is SGHNT and CDR2 is YYREEE in the germline V gene (reference sequence). DNA for the CDR3: TGTGCCAGCAGCTTGAGAGCCGGGGCAACTAATGAAAAACTGTTTTTT. Its translation: CASSLRAGATNEKLFF.